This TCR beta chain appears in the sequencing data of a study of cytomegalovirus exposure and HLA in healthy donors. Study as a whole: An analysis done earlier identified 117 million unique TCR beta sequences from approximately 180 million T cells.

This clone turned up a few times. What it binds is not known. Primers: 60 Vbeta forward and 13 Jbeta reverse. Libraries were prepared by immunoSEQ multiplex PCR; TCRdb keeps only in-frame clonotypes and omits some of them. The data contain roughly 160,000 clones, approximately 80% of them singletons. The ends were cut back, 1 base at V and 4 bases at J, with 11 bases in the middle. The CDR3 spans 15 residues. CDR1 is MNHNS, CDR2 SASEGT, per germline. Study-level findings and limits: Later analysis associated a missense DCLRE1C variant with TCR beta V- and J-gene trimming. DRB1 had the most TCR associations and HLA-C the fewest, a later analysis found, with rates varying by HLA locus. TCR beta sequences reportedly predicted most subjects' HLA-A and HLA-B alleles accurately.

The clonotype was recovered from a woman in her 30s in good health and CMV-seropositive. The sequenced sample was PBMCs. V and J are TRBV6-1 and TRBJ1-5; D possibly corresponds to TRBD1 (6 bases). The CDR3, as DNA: TGTGCCAGCAGTGAAGAGGGGGGGGAGAATCAGCCCCAGCATTTT. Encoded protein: CASSEEGGENQPQHF.